The sequence of this TCR beta chain was determined in a study of T cells in localized non-small cell lung cancer. Study results and limitations: Longer survival (overall) was linked to higher T cell density in blood.

Profiling relied on immunoSEQ multiplex PCR, and the TCRdb table lists in-frame clones only, not all of them. The sample yields 2,500 to 3,000 clones, roughly a quarter seen once. V gave up 3 bases and J gave up 2 bases; unmatched junction bases: 3. The CDR3 loop spans 14 amino acids. Germline V gene data show CDR1 as LNHDA and CDR2 as SQIVND (reference sequence). A note on this clone: Its matching antigen is unknown.

The authors took atypia-free adjacent lung at least 2 cm from the tumor margin. This chain connects TRBV19 to TRBJ2-7; 8 positions match TRBD2. The receptor's source is a male donor aged 60 or older with stage II lung adenocarcinoma. The sequencing used normal lung tissue next to the tumor, collected before any cancer treatment. CDR3 sequence: CASSIQRGTYEQYF. The CDR3 region has the DNA TGTGCCAGTAGTATCCAGCGGGGGACCTACGAGCAGTACTTC. Variable domain in full (rest from reference TRBV19 and TRBJ2-7): DGGITQSPKYLFRKEGQNVTLSCEQNLNHDAMYWYRQDPGQGLRLIYYSQIVNDFQKGDIAEGYSVSREKKESFPLTVTSAQKNPTAFYLCASSIQRGTYEQYFGPGTRLTVT.